This T cell receptor (beta chain) was documented in a study of identical twins. This clonotype showed up just a few times. This CDR3 contains 15 residues. CDR1 and CDR2 (germline): MNHNS, SASEGT. V trimming: 6 bases; J trimming: 4 bases; junction bases outside the gene matches: 12. Each CDR3 protein gets one entry after TCRdb re-called the 5' RACE reads with MiXCR. Of about 690,000 distinct CDR3 sequences listed, 21% are singletons. These data were also reused for a study on T cells expressing NK-cell markers. That study reports: Most of the eight sequenced donors were HCMV-seropositive; one was seronegative. A range of about 1.0-8% of CD8+ T cells consisted of dominant NKG2C+ clonotypes in 5 or 6 donors. Evidence did not settle whether expanded NKG2C+ T cell clones targeted HCMV.

The sample taken for sequencing was PBMCs. This clonotype was sampled from a woman aged 18 to 35 in good health. The rearrangement links TRBV6-1 to TRBJ2-7; 7 positions match TRBD2. CDR3 bases: TGTGCCAGCAGCTCCCGAAGGCGGGAGAAGTACGAGCAGTACTTC. Protein: CASSSRRREKYEQYF.